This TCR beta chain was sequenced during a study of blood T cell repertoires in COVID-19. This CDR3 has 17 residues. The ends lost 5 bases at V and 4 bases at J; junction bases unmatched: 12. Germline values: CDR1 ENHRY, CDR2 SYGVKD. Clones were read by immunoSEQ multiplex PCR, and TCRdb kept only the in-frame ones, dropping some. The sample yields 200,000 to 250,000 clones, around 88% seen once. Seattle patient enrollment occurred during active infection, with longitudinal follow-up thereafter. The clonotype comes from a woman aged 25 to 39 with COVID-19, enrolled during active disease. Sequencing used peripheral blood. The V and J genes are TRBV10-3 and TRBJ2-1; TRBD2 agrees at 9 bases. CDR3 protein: CAISPLDRTSVYNEQFF. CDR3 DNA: TGTGCCATCAGTCCTCTTGATAGGACTAGCGTGTACAATGAGCAGTTCTTC.